Each of the 29 T cell receptor beta chains below was sequenced from the same sample in a study of control samples from healthy donors and cancer patients. Generated by immunoSEQ multiplex PCR, the TCRdb table keeps only in-frame clones and is missing some. This table holds approximately 58,000 clones, roughly 87% found once. The sample consisted of PBMCs. The receptors originated from a man aged 60-69 years with head and neck cancer.

Regarding this clone: A read error may account for a junction end that differs from germline. This specimen includes other DNA sequences encoding the same CDR3. V and J are TRBV27 and TRBJ2-1; TRBD1 agrees at 9 bases. Germline V CDR1 and CDR2: MNHEY, SMNVEV (reference sequence). This CDR3 region has 16 residues. The CDR3: CASGPHRGRIDNEQFF. The CDR3 coding sequence is TGCGCCAGCGGGCCTCACAGGGGGCGCATCGACAATGAGCAGTTCTTC.

The rearrangement links TRBV14 to TRBJ1-4; 10 positions agree with TRBD1. The CDR3 runs 15 residues. After removal of 4 bases from V and 6 bases from J, the junction contained 5 bases not matched to a gene. Germline V gene data show CDR1 as SGHDN and CDR2 as FVKESK. The CDR3 sequence is CASSLRTGGHEKLFF. In DNA form, the CDR3 reads TGTGCCAGCAGCCTTCGGACAGGGGGACATGAAAAACTGTTTTTT. Based on the CDR3 plus reference TRBV14 and TRBJ1-4, the full variable domain is EAGVTQFPSHSVIEKGQTVTLRCDPISGHDNLYWYRRVMGKEIKFLLHFVKESKQDESGMPNNRFLAERTGGTYSTLKVQPAELEDSGVYFCASSLRTGGHEKLFFGSGTQLSVL.

The chain joins TRBV18 to TRBJ1-2, with 7 bases matching TRBD1. Trimming removed 3 bases from V and 2 bases from J; junction bases left unmatched: 9. Germline lookup yields CDR1 KGHSH and CDR2 LQKENI. The CDR3 is 16 residues long. The CDR3 bases are TGTGCCAGCTCACCCGGACAGGCCGGATCAAACTATGGCTACACCTTC. Protein: CASSPGQAGSNYGYTF. The whole variable domain, filled in from reference TRBV18 and TRBJ1-2, reads NAGVMQNPRHLVRRRGQEARLRCSPMKGHSHVYWYRQLPEEGLKFMVYLQKENIIDESGMPKERFSAEFPKEGPSILRIQQVVRGDSAAYFCASSPGQAGSNYGYTFGSGTRLTVV.

This clone has a single count. The J gene is TRBJ1-6, the V gene TRBV29-1; tentatively, D is TRBD1 (5 bases). V lost 1 base and J 15 bases, leaving 16 bases between the germline ends. This CDR3 has 13 residues. Germline V gives CDR1 SQVTM, CDR2 ANQGSEA. CDR3 sequence: CSVEVVLGGGLHF. DNA of the CDR3: TGCAGCGTTGAAGTGGTGCTTGGGGGAGGCCTCCACTTT.

V usage is TRBV5-6 and J usage is TRBJ2-3, with 7 bases identical to TRBD1. CDR1 is SGHDT, CDR2 YYEEEE, per germline. This CDR3 spans 16 amino acids. After removal of 0 bases from V and 0 bases from J, the junction contained 4 bases not matched to a gene. The CDR3 nucleotides are TGTGCCAGCAGCTTGGTTACAGGGGTTAGCACAGATACGCAGTATTTT. Amino acid sequence: CASSLVTGVSTDTQYF.

The V gene is TRBV27, the J gene TRBJ2-3; 7 bases match TRBD2. The CDR3 runs 17 residues. V lost 6 bases and J lost 5; bases outside the gene matches: 17. Germline V gene lookup returns CDR1 MNHEY and CDR2 SMNVEV (reference sequence). The CDR3, as DNA: TGTGCCAGCAGCTTCTCCCCGGGGGGAGGTTTTGAAGATACGCAGTATTTT. This encodes CASSFSPGGGFEDTQYF.

This chain links TRBV7-2 with TRBJ2-2; D might be TRBD1 (6 bases). Trimming shortened V by 7 bases and J by 4 bases, and 19 bases separated the two germline ends. CDR1 SGHTA and CDR2 FQGNSA come from the germline V gene. The CDR3 consists of 16 residues. The DNA for the CDR3 is TGTGCCAGCACTCCCAGGGGCCCCAGGGGCACCGGGGAGCTGTTTTTT. This encodes CASTPRGPRGTGELFF. The whole variable domain, filled in from reference TRBV7-2 and TRBJ2-2, reads GAGVSQSPSNKVTEKGKDVELRCDPISGHTALYWYRQSLGQGLEFLIYFQGNSAPDKSGLPSDRFSAERTGGSVSTLTIQRTQQEDSAVYLCASTPRGPRGTGELFFGEGSRLTVL.

V and J are TRBV4-1 and TRBJ2-3, with 14 bases that match TRBD2. Germline V lookup: CDR1 MGHRA, CDR2 YSYEKL. Trimming took 2 bases from V and 5 from J; bases not matched to a gene: 6. CDR3 length equals 17 residues. CDR3 protein: CASSQTTTSGGVDTQYF. For the CDR3, the DNA is TGCGCCAGCAGCCAAACCACGACTAGCGGGGGGGTAGATACGCAGTATTTT.

This chain links TRBV6-5 with TRBJ1-2; TRBD1 might be the D (5 bases). The CDR3 consists of 16 residues. Trimming removed 2 bases at V and 0 bases at J, with 13 bases between. Germline-derived CDR1 and CDR2 are MNHEY and SVGAGI. CDR3 loop: CASSYNQGRTNYGYTF. The CDR3 nucleotides are TGTGCCAGCAGTTACAATCAGGGACGGACTAACTATGGCTACACCTTC.

CDR3 nucleotides: TGTGCCAGCAGTTACCAACAGGGGGCCTACGAGCAGTACTTC. This codes for CASSYQQGAYEQYF. The chain uses TRBV6-5 and TRBJ2-7, with 8 bases matching TRBD1. The length of the CDR3 is 14 residues. The V gene's germline CDR1 is MNHEY and CDR2 SVGAGI. The ends lost 2 bases at V and 2 bases at J; junction bases unmatched: 2.

This clone appeared a single time. The chain joins TRBV19 to TRBJ1-5; 10 bases align to TRBD1. CDR1 is LNHDA, CDR2 SQIVND, per germline (reference sequence). Trimming removed 4 bases from V and 2 bases from J; junction bases left unmatched: 8. The CDR3 runs 17 residues. CDR3 region: CASSTDRGLTGNQPQHF. CDR3 bases: TGTGCCAGTAGTACCGACAGGGGGCTAACGGGCAATCAGCCCCAGCATTTT.

DNA for the CDR3: TGTGCCAGCAGCCAAGAAGTGGGGACAAACCAAGAGACCCAGTACTTC. Its protein product is CASSQEVGTNQETQYF. V and J are TRBV4-2 and TRBJ2-5; possibly TRBD1 for D (6 bases). From germline, CDR1 is LGHNA and CDR2 YNFKEQ. Trimming pared 0 bases from V and 0 bases from J, leaving 11 bases between. This CDR3 has 16 amino acids.

This chain connects TRBV4-3 to TRBJ2-5, with D perhaps being TRBD1 or TRBD2 (5 bases each). CDR3 length: 14 amino acids. Germline lookup yields CDR1 LGHNA and CDR2 YSLEER. V lost 0 bases to trimming and J lost 7 bases, with 12 bases between them. CDR3 sequence: CASSQDGPGATQYF. The DNA for the CDR3 is TGCGCCAGCAGCCAAGATGGTCCCGGGGCGACCCAGTACTTC.

J is TRBJ1-5 and V is TRBV3-1 (or the pseudogene TRBV3-2); D is ambiguous. With 2 bases removed from V and 5 bases from J, the gap between germline ends came to 4 bases. The CDR3 is made up of 12 amino acids. Germline assignment: CDR1 LGHDT and CDR2 YNNKEL (reference sequence). Here the CDR3 reads CASSQPDQPQHF. The CDR3 DNA sequence: TGTGCCAGCAGCCAACCGGATCAGCCCCAGCATTTT.

The chain employs TRBV6-8 and TRBJ2-7; D is possibly TRBD2 (6 bases). Germline V gene sequence: CDR1 MNHGY, CDR2 SAAAGT. V gave up 8 bases and J gave up 4 bases, with 18 bases separating them. The CDR3 has 14 amino acids. The CDR3 coding sequence is TGTGCCAGCGCACCGCGACTAGGACTGTACGAGCAGTACTTC. Its translation is CASAPRLGLYEQYF.

The CDR3 is CASSGGQSNTIYF. The CDR3 region has the DNA TGTGCCAGCAGTGGGGGCCAAAGCAACACCATATATTTT. V is TRBV12-3 or TRBV12-4 and J is TRBJ1-3; D is possibly TRBD1 (6 bases). The CDR3 consists of 13 residues. Trimming removed 5 bases from V and 7 bases from J, with 12 bases in between.

The rearrangement links TRBV5-1 to TRBJ2-1; 9 nucleotides align to TRBD2. The CDR3 contains 15 residues. Trimming at V came to 0 bases and at J to 10 bases, leaving 8 bases not matched to a gene. CDR1 is SGHRS, CDR2 YFSETQ, per germline. The CDR3 sequence: CASSLGRAGGREQFF. For the CDR3, the DNA is TGCGCCAGCAGCTTGGGGCGCGCGGGGGGGCGGGAGCAGTTCTTC.

The chain recombines TRBV7-9 with TRBJ2-3; no clear D gene. The CDR3 loop spans 16 amino acids. V shed 8 bases and J shed 3 bases, with 21 bases lying between them. Germline V CDR1 and CDR2: SEHNR, FQNEAQ (reference sequence). As DNA, the CDR3 is TGTGCCAGCGCCCTTCCCCTCCGTATAGAAACAGATACGCAGTATTTT. This encodes CASALPLRIETDTQYF.

The V and J genes are TRBV24-1 and TRBJ1-2; 7 nucleotides align to TRBD1. V was clipped by 3 bases and J by 8 bases; unmatched bases: 8. CDR1 and CDR2 from the germline V gene are KGHDR and SFDVKD. There are 14 residues in the CDR3. The CDR3 protein is CATSDRMTGYGYTF. CDR3 nucleotide sequence: TGTGCCACCAGTGATCGAATGACAGGGTACGGCTACACCTTC.

This chain uses TRBV2 with TRBJ2-1; tentative D call: TRBD2 (6 bases). Between the trimmed V and J ends, which lost 6 bases and 6 bases, there was a span of 12 bases. Germline V gene sequence: CDR1 SNHLY, CDR2 FYNNEI. The CDR3 extends over 13 amino acids. This CDR3 is CASRSTSRNEQFF. The CDR3 coding sequence is TGTGCCAGCAGGTCGACTAGTCGCAATGAGCAGTTCTTC.

V gene TRBV18 combines with J gene TRBJ2-2; the D gene is possibly TRBD1 (7 bases). Trimming stripped 4 bases from V and 6 bases from J, with 15 bases between. Germline V gene lookup returns CDR1 KGHSH and CDR2 LQKENI. This CDR3 region has 15 residues. The CDR3 loop reads CASSRIRGDAGELFF. Here the CDR3 DNA reads TGTGCCAGCTCACGAATCAGGGGGGACGCCGGGGAGCTGTTTTTT.

The chain is built from TRBV18 and TRBJ2-3; 9 nucleotides agree with TRBD2. Germline assignment: CDR1 KGHSH and CDR2 LQKENI. The CDR3 runs to 16 residues. The V and J ends lost 3 bases and 0 bases, in that order; junction bases with no gene match: 4. CDR3 nucleotides: TGTGCCAGCTCACCCCTAGCGGGGATTAGCACAGATACGCAGTATTTT. This codes for CASSPLAGISTDTQYF.

The chain links TRBV7-8 to TRBJ2-1; 11 nucleotides align to TRBD2. The V segment lost 1 base and the J segment 5 bases; nucleotides outside the gene matches: 4. The length of the CDR3 is 16 residues. Germline CDR1 SGHVS, CDR2 FQNEAQ. CDR3 residues: CASSLVSSGGNNEQFF. The CDR3 DNA follows: TGTGCCAGCAGCTTAGTCTCTAGCGGGGGGAACAATGAGCAGTTCTTC.

Written as DNA, the CDR3 is TGTGCCAGCAGCAAAATCTCGTTTCGGTCGGGACCTCAAGAGACCCAGTACTTC. Protein sequence: CASSKISFRSGPQETQYF. The chain combines TRBV7-2 with TRBJ2-5; D may match TRBD1 or TRBD2 (5 bases each). In germline, CDR1 is SGHTA, CDR2 FQGNSA. This CDR3 comprises 18 residues. V lost 5 bases and J lost 2, with 24 bases in between.

V is TRBV7-2 and J is TRBJ1-3; D may be TRBD1 (6 bases). Per the germline V gene, CDR1 is SGHTA and CDR2 is FQGNSA. The CDR3 totals 15 residues. Trimming removed 1 base from V and 2 bases from J, with 9 bases in between. The chain's CDR3 is CASSLGPGAGNTIYF. In DNA, the CDR3 is TGTGCCAGCAGCTTAGGTCCAGGGGCTGGAAACACCATATATTTT.

The V and J genes are TRBV7-2 and TRBJ1-4; the match to TRBD1 covers 8 bases. Germline CDR1 SGHTA, CDR2 FQGNSA. The trim removed 5 bases at V and 7 bases at J, leaving 6 bases unmatched. This CDR3 is 14 amino acids long. The CDR3 nucleotides are TGTGCCAGCAGCGTAGGACAGGGTAGTGAAAAACTGTTTTTT. Protein: CASSVGQGSEKLFF. The full variable domain, with the rest looked up from reference TRBV7-2 and TRBJ1-4, is GAGVSQSPSNKVTEKGKDVELRCDPISGHTALYWYRQSLGQGLEFLIYFQGNSAPDKSGLPSDRFSAERTGGSVSTLTIQRTQQEDSAVYLCASSVGQGSEKLFFGSGTQLSVL.

The chain combines TRBV3-1 (or the pseudogene TRBV3-2) with TRBJ1-2, with D tentatively TRBD1 (5 bases). CDR1 and CDR2 (germline): LGHDT, YNNKEL (reference sequence). Trimming took off 4 bases at V and 2 bases at J, with 14 bases between the two ends. The CDR3 is made up of 15 amino acids. CDR3 nucleotide sequence: TGTGCCAGCAGCCCCAGGGCTGGCAGCAACTATGGCTACACCTTC. Translated: CASSPRAGSNYGYTF.

The rearrangement joins TRBV5-6 to TRBJ1-6; possibly TRBD1 for D (5 bases). Germline-derived CDR1 and CDR2 are SGHDT and YYEEEE. The CDR3 is 19 residues long. Trimming stripped 4 bases from V and 3 bases from J, with 23 bases between. The CDR3 is CASSRSGGEGLGYNSPLHF. The CDR3 DNA reads as TGTGCCAGCAGCCGTTCCGGGGGTGAGGGGTTGGGCTATAATTCACCCCTCCACTTT.

The chain is built from TRBV6-6 and TRBJ1-3; tentative D call: TRBD1 (5 bases). CDR3 length: 12 amino acids. The V end was cut by 5 bases, the J end by 4 bases, with 6 bases between. From germline, CDR1 is MNHNY and CDR2 SVGAGI (reference sequence). CDR3 amino acids: CASSGTGNTIYF. CDR3 in DNA: TGTGCCAGCAGTGGGACCGGAAACACCATATATTTT.